The clone carrying this TCR beta chain has just one count. Its cognate antigen is unknown. Trimming stripped 2 bases from V and 3 bases from J, with 14 bases between. CDR3 length: 16 amino acids. The germline gives CDR1 MNHEY, CDR2 SMNVEV (reference sequence). This sample stems from a study of graft-versus-host responses after intestinal transplantation. Study-wide results and limits: Allograft graft-versus-host to host-versus-graft clonal ratios ran high in patients with graft-donor T cell macrochimerism.

Only in-frame clones appear in the TCRdb table, and some are missing; sequencing was by immunoSEQ multiplex PCR. This sample has about 97,000 clones; about nine tenths occur once, and the top ten carry roughly a sixth. The origin of this receptor is a human patient who received an intestinal transplant, so some T cells may come from the graft donor. The gene calls are TRBV27 and TRBJ1-5, with D hard to call. Here the sequenced sample was PBMCs, taken 453 days after intestinal transplant. CDR3 protein: CASSLTGGGNNQPQHF. The CDR3 DNA reads TGTGCCAGCAGTTTAACCGGTGGAGGGAACAATCAGCCCCAGCATTTT.